Listed here are 7 T cell receptor beta chains from one sample, sequenced in a study of T and B cells in COVID-19 patients. TRB was amplified from about 250-500 ng of blood genomic DNA. Multiplex PCR with BIOMED2 TRB-A/B primer pools amplified TRB rearrangements. Each CDR3 protein gets one entry after TCRdb re-called the multiplex PCR reads with MiXCR. This table holds around 1,000 distinct CDR3 sequences, 18% found once. The material sequenced was blood. Every receptor here comes from a human donor with active COVID-19.

The chain is built from TRBV7-9 and TRBJ2-7, with 16 bases lining up with TRBD2. Germline V gene data show CDR1 as SEHNR and CDR2 as FQNEAQ (reference sequence). V was pared by 4 bases and J by 4 bases, with 4 bases of the junction left unmatched. The length of the CDR3 is 16 residues. The CDR3 loop is CASSWGTSGGGYEQYF. CDR3 nucleotides: TGTGCCAGCAGCTGGGGGACTAGCGGGGGGGGTTACGAGCAGTACTTC.

This chain connects TRBV10-3 to TRBJ1-2; 8 positions agree with TRBD1. J was trimmed by 2 bases and V by 4 bases; bases with no gene match: 6. Germline CDR1 ENHRY, CDR2 SYGVKD. This CDR3 has 15 residues. CDR3 DNA: TGTGCCATCAGTGGCGGGGACAGGCAAAACTATGGCTACACCTTC. It codes for CAISGGDRQNYGYTF.

This clonotype is deemed medium-sized. The genes are TRBV6-5 and TRBJ1-1; D is undetermined. The length of the CDR3 is 14 residues. CDR1 and CDR2 from the germline V gene are MNHEY and SVGAGI. Trimming pared 2 bases from V and 6 bases from J, leaving 13 bases between. The CDR3 spells CASSYSQYLPEAFF. DNA of the CDR3: TGTGCCAGCAGTTACAGTCAGTATCTCCCTGAAGCTTTCTTT.

Comments on this clonotype: An end of the junction differs from the germline gene, which may be a read error. V usage is TRBV20-1 and J usage is TRBJ2-5, with D perhaps TRBD2 (6 bases). CDR1 DFQATT and CDR2 SNEGSKA come from the germline V gene (reference sequence). This CDR3 is built from 11 residues. CDR3 loop: CSARGRETQYF. The CDR3, as DNA: TGTAGCGCGCGGGGCCGAGAGACCCAGTACTTC.

Within the sample, this clonotype is medium-sized (0.01 to 0.1%). This rearrangement joins TRBV7-9 to TRBJ1-2, with 7 bases fitting TRBD1. Germline values: CDR1 SEHNR, CDR2 FQNEAQ (reference sequence). CDR3 length: 17 amino acids. The V and J ends lost 6 bases and 0 bases, in that order; junction bases with no gene match: 13. This CDR3 is CASSSIGQDASNYGYTF. The DNA of the CDR3 is TGTGCCAGCAGTTCTATTGGACAGGACGCATCTAACTATGGCTACACCTTC.

This clonotype is termed large. CDR3 DNA sequence: TGTGCCAGCAGTTACTCCGGAGGCCAGTACTTC. It is translated as CASSYSGGQYF. The V gene is TRBV6-5, the J gene TRBJ2-5; D may be TRBD2 (5 bases). Germline CDR1 reads MNHEY; CDR2 reads SVGAGI. Trimming pared 0 bases from V and 10 bases from J, leaving 6 bases between. The CDR3 sequence is 11 residues long.

This clonotype is labeled medium-sized. The CDR3, as DNA: TGTGCCAGCAGTGACGGGGGGGACAGGGTAGACAATTCACCCCTCCACTTT. Translating gives CASSDGGDRVDNSPLHF. This chain connects TRBV6-4 to TRBJ1-6; 9 positions agree with TRBD1. CDR3 length equals 17 residues. The germline V gene has CDR1 MRHNA and CDR2 SNTAGT. V gave up 2 bases and J gave up 7 bases; unmatched junction bases: 9.